Following are 14 T cell receptor beta chains from one sample sequenced in a study of T cells after yellow fever vaccination. In TCRdb, the 5' RACE reads were re-called with MiXCR into one record per CDR3 protein. The table lists tens of thousands of distinct CDR3 sequences, roughly 8% of them singletons, with less than 50% in the top ten. This sample comprised CD8+ T cells sorted from PBMCs, obtained on the day of the yellow fever booster vaccination. All receptors come from a man under 40 who received the YFV17D yellow fever vaccine.

This clonotype was recorded at least ten times. The gene calls are TRBV10-2 and TRBJ1-2; D gene uncertain. The V end lost 3 bases, the J end lost 6 bases, and 5 bases lay between the germline ends. CDR3 length: 11 residues. The germline V gene encodes CDR1 WSHSY and CDR2 SAAADI. The DNA of the CDR3 is TGCGCCAGCAGTGACCATGATGGCTACACCTTC. Translation gives CASSDHDGYTF.

This chain links TRBV6-1 with TRBJ2-6, with D perhaps TRBD1 (6 bases). This CDR3 comprises 14 residues. The V gene lost 4 bases and the J gene lost 2 bases, with 6 bases spanning the gap. Germline V gene lookup returns CDR1 MNHNS and CDR2 SASEGT. The CDR3 DNA reads TGTGCCAGCAGTGCAGGGGCTGGGGCCAACGTCCTGACTTTC. Translation: CASSAGAGANVLTF.

This clonotype was counted a few times. The chain couples TRBV29-1 to TRBJ2-3, with 8 bases fitting TRBD2. The CDR3 is made up of 16 amino acids. The V and J ends lost 6 bases and 2 bases, in that order; junction bases with no gene match: 13. Germline CDR1 SQVTM, CDR2 ANQGSEA. CDR3 region: CSVDTLPGLDTDTQYF. The CDR3 coding sequence is TGCAGCGTCGACACCTTACCGGGACTAGACACAGATACGCAGTATTTT.

The chain employs TRBV19 and TRBJ2-1; D is possibly TRBD1 or TRBD2 (5 bases each). The V gene's germline CDR1 is LNHDA and CDR2 SQIVND (reference sequence). CDR3 length equals 12 residues. V lost 9 bases to trimming and J lost 7 bases, with 13 bases between them. The CDR3 DNA reads TGTGCCAGCTGTGATTGGGGGAATGAGCAGTTCTTC. Its translation is CASCDWGNEQFF.

Ten or more counts support this clonotype. The chain couples TRBV12-3 or TRBV12-4 to TRBJ2-5; D is uncertain. The V end was cut by 3 bases, the J end by 6 bases, with 14 bases between. This CDR3 contains 14 residues. The CDR3 here is CASSFTEMGKTQYF. The CDR3 region has the DNA TGTGCCAGCAGTTTTACCGAAATGGGAAAGACCCAGTACTTC.

This clonotype was recorded a few times. This chain connects TRBV6-5 to TRBJ2-5; D unresolved. Germline-derived CDR1 and CDR2 are MNHEY and SVGAGI. Trimming took 6 bases from V and 5 from J, leaving 10 bases between them. CDR3 size: 12 residues. DNA of the CDR3: TGTGCCAGCAGACCTATGGGGGAGACCCAGTACTTC. It encodes CASRPMGETQYF.

In this sample, this clonotype turned up a few times. This chain links TRBV7-9 with TRBJ2-7; D may match TRBD1 or TRBD2 (5 bases each). V was shortened by 5 bases and J by 5 bases, with 22 bases between the two germline ends. Germline values: CDR1 SEHNR, CDR2 FQNEAQ (reference sequence). The CDR3 is made up of 16 amino acids. The CDR3: CASSATGTANRDEQYF. The CDR3, as DNA: TGTGCCAGCAGCGCCACCGGGACGGCAAACAGAGACGAGCAGTACTTC. Full variable domain (outside the CDR3, taken from reference TRBV7-9 and TRBJ2-7): DTGVSQNPRHKITKRGQNVTFRCDPISEHNRLYWYRQTLGQGPEFLTYFQNEAQLEKSRLLSDRFSAERPKGSFSTLEIQRTEQGDSAMYLCASSATGTANRDEQYFGPGTRLTVT.

This clonotype turned up a few times. This chain joins TRBV6-1 and TRBJ2-3, with TRBD2 identical over 8 bases. V trimming: 8 bases; J trimming: 6 bases; junction bases outside the gene matches: 10. The CDR3 has 14 residues. Germline CDR1 reads MNHNS; CDR2 reads SASEGT. The CDR3 spells CASGTGGPRDTQYF. The CDR3 nucleotides read TGTGCCAGCGGGACGGGAGGGCCGAGGGATACGCAGTATTTT.

A word on this clonotype: Germline is not matched at one junction end, which may reflect a read error. The chain employs TRBV20-1 and TRBJ2-2; 8 bases align to TRBD1. The CDR3 has 16 residues. CDR1 DFQATT and CDR2 SNEGSKA come from the germline V gene (reference sequence). The chain's CDR3 is CCARDSQRQGTGELFF. The CDR3 nucleotides read TGCTGTGCTAGGGACTCGCAGCGACAGGGGACCGGGGAGCTGTTTTTT.

This chain links TRBV29-1 with TRBJ2-1, with D uncertain. The germline CDR1 and CDR2 sequences are SQVTM and ANQGSEA. The CDR3 runs to 12 residues. The V end lost 4 bases, the J end lost 6 bases, and 10 bases lay between the germline ends. CDR3 nucleotides: TGCAGCGTTGGGGTGGCCCGCAATGAGCAGTTCTTC. Its translation: CSVGVARNEQFF.

V and J are TRBV7-9 and TRBJ2-7; no reliable D call. Germline V gives CDR1 SEHNR, CDR2 FQNEAQ (reference sequence). The CDR3 loop spans 11 amino acids. V was trimmed by 4 bases and J by 5 bases, leaving 6 bases between them. The CDR3 spells CASSSGNEQYF. Here the CDR3 DNA reads TGTGCCAGCAGCTCCGGTAACGAGCAGTACTTC.

V and J are TRBV19 and TRBJ1-3; D gene unclear. CDR3 length: 16 amino acids. CDR1 and CDR2 from the germline V gene are LNHDA and SQIVND (reference sequence). V was shortened by 5 bases and J by 0 bases, with 14 bases between the two germline ends. The CDR3 here is CASSWARHISGNTIYF. The CDR3 coding sequence is TGTGCCAGTAGTTGGGCCCGACACATCTCTGGAAACACCATATATTTT.

The rearrangement uses TRBV10-2 and TRBJ2-3; no clear D gene. The CDR3 covers 12 residues. Trimming took 2 bases from V and 8 from J, leaving 8 bases between them. Germline lookup yields CDR1 WSHSY and CDR2 SAAADI. CDR3 bases: TGCGCCAGCAGTGAGCCAGAAAGTACGCAGTATTTT. Amino acids: CASSEPESTQYF.

This chain links TRBV3-1 with TRBJ2-1; 13 nucleotides line up with TRBD2. Per germline, CDR1 LGHDT and CDR2 YNNKEL (reference sequence). The CDR3 contains 20 residues. V lost 0 bases, J lost 0 bases, and 8 bases stayed unmatched. DNA of the CDR3: TGTGCCAGCAGCCAAGACCCTTTGGGACTAGCGGGGACCTCCTACAATGAGCAGTTCTTC. Residues: CASSQDPLGLAGTSYNEQFF.